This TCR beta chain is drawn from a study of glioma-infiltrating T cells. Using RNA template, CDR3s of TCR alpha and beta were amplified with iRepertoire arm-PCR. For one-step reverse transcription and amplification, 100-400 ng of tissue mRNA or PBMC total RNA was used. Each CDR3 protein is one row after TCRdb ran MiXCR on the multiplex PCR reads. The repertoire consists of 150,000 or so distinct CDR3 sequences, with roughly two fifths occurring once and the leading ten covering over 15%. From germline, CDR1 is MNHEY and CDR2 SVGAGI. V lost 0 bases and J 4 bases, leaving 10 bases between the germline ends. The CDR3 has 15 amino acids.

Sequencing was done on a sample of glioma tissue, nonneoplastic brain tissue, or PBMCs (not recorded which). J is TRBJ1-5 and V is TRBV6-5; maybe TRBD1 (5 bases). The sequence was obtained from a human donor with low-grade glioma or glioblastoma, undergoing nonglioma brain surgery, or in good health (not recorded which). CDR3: CASSYSFGGNQPQHF. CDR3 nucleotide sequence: TGTGCCAGCAGTTACTCGTTCGGGGGAAATCAGCCCCAGCATTTT.